A selection of T cell receptor beta chains follows, all from one sample in a study of blood T cells in healthy people across ages. TCRdb reprocessed the 5' RACE reads with MiXCR, giving one entry per CDR3 protein. Of 590,000 or so distinct CDR3 sequences listed, approximately 30% are singletons. Sequencing was carried out using blood. The receptors were gathered from an elderly woman in good health. Each CDR3 is given with its conserved first and last residue. D genes are given only for firm matches. Some rows have no size entry. The others give once, few or many, or a class for an expanded clone.

clone size	V gene	D gene	J gene	CDR3 DNA	CDR3 protein
many	TRBV19	TRBD2	TRBJ2-1	TGTGCCAGTAGCTCTGGCGGGGGGTACAATGAGCAGTTCTTC	CASSSGGGYNEQFF
-	TRBV6-1	TRBD1	TRBJ1-1	TGTGCCAGCAGTGATAGACAGGGGGCAAACACTGAAGTTTTCTTT	CASSDRQGANTEVFF
many	TRBV4-3	-	TRBJ1-5	TGCGCCAGCAGCCAATCCCGGGATCAGCCCCAGCATTTT	CASSQSRDQPQHF
many	TRBV2	-	TRBJ2-3	TGTGCCAGCAGTGATACGAGTGATACGCAGTATTTT	CASSDTSDTQYF
-	TRBV30	TRBD1	TRBJ1-6	TGTGCCTGGAGGGGATCGACAGGGTGGGATAATTTACCCCTCCACTTT	CAWRGSTGWDNLPLHF
few	TRBV15	TRBD2	TRBJ2-7	TGTGCCACCAGCAGAGAGGGACTAGCGGAGTCTTACAATGAGCAGTACTTC	CATSREGLAESYNEQYF
many	TRBV30	-	TRBJ1-2	TGTGCCTGGAGTGACCGGACACCCTATGGCTACACCTTC	CAWSDRTPYGYTF
many	TRBV7-6	TRBD1	TRBJ1-1	TGTGCCAGCAGCTCCACGACAGGGTATGGCACTGAAGCTTTCTTT	CASSSTTGYGTEAFF
-	TRBV9	-	TRBJ2-1	TGTGCCAGCAGCCCCGGAACGGAGCAGTTCTTC	CASSPGTEQFF
many	TRBV20-1	-	TRBJ1-6	TGCAGTGCCCAAGATGTGGGGAGGTCCTATAATTCACCCCTCCACTTT	CSAQDVGRSYNSPLHF